This T cell receptor beta chain is drawn from a study of cytomegalovirus exposure and HLA in healthy donors. Study at large: An earlier analysis identified 117 million unique TCR beta sequences in approximately 190 million T cells. Early on, a data release was issued that held roughly 84 million unique TCRs from HLA-typed donors.

CDR3 length: 15 residues. Germline CDR1 is SGDLS and CDR2 is YYNGEE. The ends were cut back, 4 bases at V and 7 bases at J, with 21 bases in the middle. PCR involved 60 Vbeta and 13 Jbeta primers. Profiled with immunoSEQ multiplex PCR; TCRdb holds only in-frame clones, not every one. Among approximately 170,000 clones listed, 80% were seen once. This clone was counted between two and nine times. Antigen: not known. Study-level points and caveats: Diagnosis of cytomegalovirus status made by the classifier reportedly showed high specificity and sensitivity. Researchers counted about 150 TCR beta chains as cytomegalovirus-associated.

The sequenced sample consisted of PBMCs. The sequence derives from a human donor in good health. This chain links TRBV9 with TRBJ2-7; no definite D call. CDR3 coding DNA: TGTGCCAGCAGCCCTTCTCGGAGCCTACTTGGGGAGCAGTACTTC. Protein product: CASSPSRSLLGEQYF.